A selection of T cell receptor beta chains follows, all from one sample in a study of regulatory T cells in long-lasting Graves disease. One entry per CDR3 protein results from TCRdb running MiXCR on the multiplex PCR reads. The table shows fewer than 650,000 distinct CDR3 sequences, with approximately 15% occurring only once. This same sample was also part of a study on T cells in Graves' hyperthyroidism and ophthalmopathy.

This specimen consisted of peripheral blood mononuclear cells (PBMCs), obtained at new diagnosis, from a patient treated with antithyroid drugs. Source of these receptors: a woman aged 30 to 39 with Graves disease. CDR3s include the opening cysteine and the closing phenylalanine or tryptophan.

j_gene: TRBJ2-4; len: 16; v_gene: TRBV19; CDR3aa: CASSPHDSIAKNIQYF
j_gene: TRBJ1-3; len: 17; v_gene: TRBV30; CDR3aa: CAWSGTDGKNSGNTIYF
j_gene: TRBJ2-7; len: 13; v_gene: TRBV18; CDR3aa: CASSPRREDEQYF
j_gene: TRBJ2-2; len: 17; v_gene: TRBV7-9; CDR3aa: CASSFEGLAGRAGELFF
j_gene: TRBJ2-1; len: 13; v_gene: TRBV11-2; CDR3aa: CASSLEPRLQSFF
j_gene: TRBJ2-2; len: 15; v_gene: TRBV6-2/TRBV6-3; CDR3aa: CASSEVAVPTGELFF
j_gene: TRBJ2-3; len: 19; v_gene: TRBV2; CDR3aa: CASSGYGLAGELGTDTQYF
j_gene: TRBJ1-4; len: 13; v_gene: TRBV30; CDR3aa: CAWNLGGPGKLFF
j_gene: TRBJ2-1; len: 19; v_gene: TRBV5-6; CDR3aa: CASSRDPVTSGVLWNEQFF
j_gene: TRBJ2-7; len: 19; v_gene: TRBV29-1; CDR3aa: CSVVVVGTSGSGSSYEQYF
j_gene: TRBJ2-3; len: 15; v_gene: TRBV12-3/TRBV12-4; CDR3aa: CASSLRVTSTDTQYF
j_gene: TRBJ2-1; len: 13; v_gene: TRBV5-6; CDR3aa: CASSRGGLFEQFF
j_gene: TRBJ1-3; len: 15; v_gene: TRBV15; CDR3aa: CATSSYDRGDPSIYF
j_gene: TRBJ2-3; len: 17; v_gene: TRBV7-9; CDR3aa: CASSLATRAIFADTQYF
j_gene: TRBJ1-5; len: 13; v_gene: TRBV30; CDR3aa: CAWSPGLVQPQHF
j_gene: TRBJ2-7; len: 15; v_gene: TRBV12-3/TRBV12-4; CDR3aa: CASRTRGGPDYEQYF
j_gene: TRBJ2-2; len: 16; v_gene: TRBV5-5; CDR3aa: CASSLASRPNTGELFF
j_gene: TRBJ2-3; len: 15; v_gene: TRBV15; CDR3aa: CATSLRGPSPDTQYF
j_gene: TRBJ1-2; len: 17; v_gene: TRBV7-9; CDR3aa: CASSRDDRGLLVSGYTF
j_gene: TRBJ1-1; len: 14; v_gene: TRBV29-1; CDR3aa: CSVEDRGRGTEAFF
j_gene: TRBJ2-3; len: 17; v_gene: TRBV7-2; CDR3aa: CASSLVGGGGLTDTQYF
j_gene: TRBJ2-1; len: 15; v_gene: TRBV3-1; CDR3aa: CASSPPGSSYNEQFF
j_gene: TRBJ2-3; len: 16; v_gene: TRBV29-1; CDR3aa: CSVEGPREDHSDTQYF
j_gene: TRBJ2-7; len: 14; v_gene: TRBV11-2; CDR3aa: CASSLGPESYEQYF
j_gene: TRBJ2-3; len: 14; v_gene: TRBV19; CDR3aa: CASSDRRELNTQYF
j_gene: TRBJ2-3; len: 13; v_gene: TRBV20-1; CDR3aa: CSANMVGTDTQYF
j_gene: TRBJ1-1; len: 14; v_gene: TRBV28; CDR3aa: CASSLDSLYTEAFF
j_gene: TRBJ2-3; len: 14; v_gene: TRBV20-1; CDR3aa: CSASGSWGTDTQYF
j_gene: TRBJ2-5; len: 14; v_gene: TRBV11-2; CDR3aa: CASRTSGSQGQQYF
j_gene: TRBJ1-2; len: 16; v_gene: TRBV25-1; CDR3aa: CASSGITGGENYGYTF
j_gene: TRBJ1-1; len: 16; v_gene: TRBV28; CDR3aa: CASETKGIGPNTEAFF
j_gene: TRBJ1-2; len: 14; v_gene: TRBV5-1; CDR3aa: CASSLHTGDYGYTF
j_gene: TRBJ2-3; len: 14; v_gene: TRBV29-1; CDR3aa: CSVQRQGFTDTQYF
j_gene: TRBJ1-5; len: 14; v_gene: TRBV10-2; CDR3aa: CASTGDRGNQPQHF
j_gene: TRBJ2-1; len: 15; v_gene: TRBV20-1; CDR3aa: CSAPQTRPKGNEQFF
j_gene: TRBJ2-2; len: 15; v_gene: TRBV5-1; CDR3aa: CASSPPEGLSGELFF
j_gene: TRBJ2-1; len: 16; v_gene: TRBV28; CDR3aa: CASSDTTGGISDEQFF
j_gene: TRBJ1-6; len: 12; v_gene: TRBV12-3/TRBV12-4; CDR3aa: CATRQGRSPLHF
j_gene: TRBJ2-7; len: 13; v_gene: TRBV19; CDR3aa: CASSPPGGHEQYF
j_gene: TRBJ1-1; len: 16; v_gene: TRBV2; CDR3aa: CASCPGTGPSRTEAFF
j_gene: TRBJ2-2; len: 12; v_gene: TRBV3-1; CDR3aa: CASGINTGELFF
j_gene: TRBJ2-2; len: 16; v_gene: TRBV28; CDR3aa: CASSLPGGRYTGELFF
j_gene: TRBJ1-1; len: 14; v_gene: TRBV20-1; CDR3aa: CSARESGLNTEAFF
j_gene: TRBJ2-2; len: 16; v_gene: TRBV7-2; CDR3aa: CASSPTGQSNTGELFF
j_gene: TRBJ1-1; len: 16; v_gene: TRBV27; CDR3aa: CARIRDRGRGNTEAFF
j_gene: TRBJ2-5; len: 17; v_gene: TRBV6-6; CDR3aa: CASSYSAGPAKQETQYF
j_gene: TRBJ2-5; len: 15; v_gene: TRBV3-1; CDR3aa: CASSPELATQETQYF